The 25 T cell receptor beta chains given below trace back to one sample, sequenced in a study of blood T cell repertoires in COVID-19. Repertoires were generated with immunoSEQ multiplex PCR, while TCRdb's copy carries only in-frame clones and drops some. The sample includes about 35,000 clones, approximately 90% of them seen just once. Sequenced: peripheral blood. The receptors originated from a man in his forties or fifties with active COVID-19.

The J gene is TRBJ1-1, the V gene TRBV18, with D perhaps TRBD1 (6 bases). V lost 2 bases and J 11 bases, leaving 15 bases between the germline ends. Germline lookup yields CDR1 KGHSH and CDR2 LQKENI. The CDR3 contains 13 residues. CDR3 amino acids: CASSPGGGAVAFF. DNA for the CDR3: TGTGCCAGCTCACCAGGGGGGGGCGCTGTCGCTTTCTTT.

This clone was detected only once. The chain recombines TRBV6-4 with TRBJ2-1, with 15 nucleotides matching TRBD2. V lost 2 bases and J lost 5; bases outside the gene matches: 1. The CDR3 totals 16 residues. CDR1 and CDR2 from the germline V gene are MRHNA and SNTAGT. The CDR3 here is CASSDGLAGGHNEQFF. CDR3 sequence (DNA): TGTGCCAGCAGTGACGGACTAGCGGGGGGGCACAATGAGCAGTTCTTC.

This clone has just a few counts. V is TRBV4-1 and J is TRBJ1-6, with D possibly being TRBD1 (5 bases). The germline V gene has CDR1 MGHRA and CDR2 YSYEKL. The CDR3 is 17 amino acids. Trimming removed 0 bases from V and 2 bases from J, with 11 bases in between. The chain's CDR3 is CASSQEVGATYNSPLHF. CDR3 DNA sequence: TGCGCCAGCAGCCAAGAGGTAGGGGCAACCTATAATTCACCCCTCCACTTT.

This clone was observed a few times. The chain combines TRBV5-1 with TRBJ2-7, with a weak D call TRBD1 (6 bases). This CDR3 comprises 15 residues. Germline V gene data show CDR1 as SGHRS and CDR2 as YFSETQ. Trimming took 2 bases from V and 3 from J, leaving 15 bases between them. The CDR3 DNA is TGCGCCAGCAGCTTTCCCGGGCAGGGGATCTACGAGCAGTACTTC. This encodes CASSFPGQGIYEQYF.

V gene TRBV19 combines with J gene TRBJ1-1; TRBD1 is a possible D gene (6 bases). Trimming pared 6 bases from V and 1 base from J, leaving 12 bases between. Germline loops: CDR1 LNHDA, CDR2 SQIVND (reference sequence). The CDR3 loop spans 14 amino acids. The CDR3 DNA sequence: TGTGCCAGTAGACTCAGGGGACAGAACACTGAAGCTTTCTTT. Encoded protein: CASRLRGQNTEAFF.

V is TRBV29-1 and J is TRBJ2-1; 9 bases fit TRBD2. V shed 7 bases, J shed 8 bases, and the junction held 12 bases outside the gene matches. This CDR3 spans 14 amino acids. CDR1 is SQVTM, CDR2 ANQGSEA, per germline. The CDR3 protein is CSALQAGGVDEQFF. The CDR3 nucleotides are TGCAGCGCTCTACAAGCGGGGGGCGTGGATGAGCAGTTCTTC.

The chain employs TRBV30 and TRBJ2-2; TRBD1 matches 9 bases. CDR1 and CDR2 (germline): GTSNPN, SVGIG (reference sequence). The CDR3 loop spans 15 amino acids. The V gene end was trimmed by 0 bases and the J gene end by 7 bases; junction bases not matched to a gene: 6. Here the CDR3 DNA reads TGTGCCTGGAGTGTATGGGACAGGGATGGCGGGGAGCTGTTTTTT. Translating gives CAWSVWDRDGGELFF. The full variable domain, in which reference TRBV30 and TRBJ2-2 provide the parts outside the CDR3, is SQTIHQWPATLVQPVGSPLSLECTVEGTSNPNLYWYRQAAGRGLQLLFYSVGIGQISSEVPQNLSASRPQDRQFILSSKKLLLSDSGFYLCAWSVWDRDGGELFFGEGSRLTVL.

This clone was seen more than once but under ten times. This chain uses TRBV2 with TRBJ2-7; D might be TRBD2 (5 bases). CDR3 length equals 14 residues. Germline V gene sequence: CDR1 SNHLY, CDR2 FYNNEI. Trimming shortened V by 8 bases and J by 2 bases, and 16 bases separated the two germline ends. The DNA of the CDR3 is TGTGCCAGCTCCCAGGACGGGATAACCTACGAGCAGTACTTC. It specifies CASSQDGITYEQYF.

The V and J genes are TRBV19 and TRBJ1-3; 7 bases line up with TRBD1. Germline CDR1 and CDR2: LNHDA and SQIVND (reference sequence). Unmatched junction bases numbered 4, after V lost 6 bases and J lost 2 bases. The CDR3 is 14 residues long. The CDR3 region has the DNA TGTGCCAGTAGGGAAGACAGGGCTGGAAACACCATATATTTT. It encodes CASREDRAGNTIYF. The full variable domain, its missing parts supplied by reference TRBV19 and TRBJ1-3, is DGGITQSPKYLFRKEGQNVTLSCEQNLNHDAMYWYRQDPGQGLRLIYYSQIVNDFQKGDIAEGYSVSREKKESFPLTVTSAQKNPTAFYLCASREDRAGNTIYFGEGSWLTVV.

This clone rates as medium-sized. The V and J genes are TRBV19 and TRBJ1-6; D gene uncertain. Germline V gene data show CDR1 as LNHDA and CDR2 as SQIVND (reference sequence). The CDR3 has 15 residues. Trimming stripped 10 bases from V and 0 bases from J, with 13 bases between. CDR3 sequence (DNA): TGTGCCACCTCAGACCGGAGCTCCTATAATTCACCCCTCCACTTT. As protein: CATSDRSSYNSPLHF. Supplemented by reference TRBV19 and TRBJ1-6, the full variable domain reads DGGITQSPKYLFRKEGQNVTLSCEQNLNHDAMYWYRQDPGQGLRLIYYSQIVNDFQKGDIAEGYSVSREKKESFPLTVTSAQKNPTAFYLCATSDRSSYNSPLHFGNGTRLTVT.

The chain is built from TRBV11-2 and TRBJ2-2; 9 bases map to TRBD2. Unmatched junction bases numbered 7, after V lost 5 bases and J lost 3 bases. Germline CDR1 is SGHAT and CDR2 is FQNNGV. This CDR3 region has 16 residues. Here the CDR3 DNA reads TGTGCCAGCAGCCCCAGTAGCGGGGGAGACACCGGGGAGCTGTTTTTT. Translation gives CASSPSSGGDTGELFF.

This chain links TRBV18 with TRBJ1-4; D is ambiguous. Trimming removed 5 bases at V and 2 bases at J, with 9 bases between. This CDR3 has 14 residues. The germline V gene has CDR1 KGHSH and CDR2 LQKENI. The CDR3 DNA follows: TGTGCCAGCTCAGGAAGAGGGACTAATGAAAAACTGTTTTTT. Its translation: CASSGRGTNEKLFF.

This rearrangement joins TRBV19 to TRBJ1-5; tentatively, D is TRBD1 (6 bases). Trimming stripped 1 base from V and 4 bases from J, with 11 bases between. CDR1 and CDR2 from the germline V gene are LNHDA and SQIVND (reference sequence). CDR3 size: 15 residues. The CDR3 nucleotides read TGTGCCAGTAGTATAGGGAGAGGGGGAAATCAGCCCCAGCATTTT. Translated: CASSIGRGGNQPQHF.

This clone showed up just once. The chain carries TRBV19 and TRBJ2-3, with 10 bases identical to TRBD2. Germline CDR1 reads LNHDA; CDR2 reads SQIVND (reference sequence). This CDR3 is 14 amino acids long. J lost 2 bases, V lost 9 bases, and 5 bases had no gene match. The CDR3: CASQSGGDTDTQYF. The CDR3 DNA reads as TGTGCCAGCCAGAGCGGGGGGGACACAGATACGCAGTATTTT.

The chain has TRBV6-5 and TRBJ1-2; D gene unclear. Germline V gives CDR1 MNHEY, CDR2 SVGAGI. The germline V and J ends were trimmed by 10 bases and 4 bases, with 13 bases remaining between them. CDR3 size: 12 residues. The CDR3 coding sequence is TGTGCCACCCGGGAGCAAGGCTATGGCTACACCTTC. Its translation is CATREQGYGYTF.

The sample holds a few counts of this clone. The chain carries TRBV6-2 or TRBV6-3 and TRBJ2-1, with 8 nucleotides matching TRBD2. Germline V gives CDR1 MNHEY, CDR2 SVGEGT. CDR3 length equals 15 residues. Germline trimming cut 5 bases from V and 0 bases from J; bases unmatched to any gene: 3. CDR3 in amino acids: CASSPSGSSYNEQFF. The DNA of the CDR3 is TGTGCCAGCAGTCCCAGCGGGAGCTCCTACAATGAGCAGTTCTTC.

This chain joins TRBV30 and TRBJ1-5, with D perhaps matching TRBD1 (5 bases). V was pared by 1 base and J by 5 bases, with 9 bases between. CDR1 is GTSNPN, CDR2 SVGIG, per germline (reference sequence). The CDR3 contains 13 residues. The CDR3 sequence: CAWSGGEDQPQHF. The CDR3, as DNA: TGTGCCTGGAGTGGAGGGGAGGATCAGCCCCAGCATTTT.

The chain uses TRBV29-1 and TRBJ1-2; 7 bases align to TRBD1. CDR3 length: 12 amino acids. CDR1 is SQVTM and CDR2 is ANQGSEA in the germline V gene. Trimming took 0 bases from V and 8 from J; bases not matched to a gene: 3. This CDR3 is CSVEDKGAGYTF. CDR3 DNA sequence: TGCAGCGTTGAAGATAAGGGGGCGGGCTACACCTTC. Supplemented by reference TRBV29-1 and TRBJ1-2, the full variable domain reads SAVISQKPSRDICQRGTSLTIQCQVDSQVTMMFWYRQQPGQSLTLIATANQGSEATYESGFVIDKFPISRPNLTFSTLTVSNMSPEDSSIYLCSVEDKGAGYTFGSGTRLTVV.

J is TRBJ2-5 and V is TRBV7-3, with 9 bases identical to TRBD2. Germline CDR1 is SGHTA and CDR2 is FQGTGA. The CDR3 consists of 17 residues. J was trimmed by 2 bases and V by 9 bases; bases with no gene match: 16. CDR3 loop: CASSVYGTSSKQETQYF. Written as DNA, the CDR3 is TGTGCCAGTAGTGTCTACGGGACTAGCAGCAAACAAGAGACCCAGTACTTC.

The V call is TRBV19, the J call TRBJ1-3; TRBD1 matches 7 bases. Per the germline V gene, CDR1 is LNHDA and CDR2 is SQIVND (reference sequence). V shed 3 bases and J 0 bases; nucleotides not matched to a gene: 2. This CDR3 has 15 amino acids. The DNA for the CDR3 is TGTGCCAGTAGTATTGGACAGGCCTCTGGAAACACCATATATTTT. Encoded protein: CASSIGQASGNTIYF.

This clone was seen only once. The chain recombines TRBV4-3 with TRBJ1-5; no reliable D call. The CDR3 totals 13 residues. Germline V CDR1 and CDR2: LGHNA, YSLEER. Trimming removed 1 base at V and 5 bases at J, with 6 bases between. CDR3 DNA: TGCGCCAGCAGCCAAGCAACGGATCAGCCCCAGCATTTT. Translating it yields CASSQATDQPQHF.

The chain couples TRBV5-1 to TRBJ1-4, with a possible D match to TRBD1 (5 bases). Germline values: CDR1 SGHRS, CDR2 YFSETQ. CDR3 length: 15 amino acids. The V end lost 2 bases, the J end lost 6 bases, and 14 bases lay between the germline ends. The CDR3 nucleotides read TGCGCCAGCAGCTTTGGGGGGAGTAGGGATGAAAAACTGTTTTTT. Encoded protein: CASSFGGSRDEKLFF.

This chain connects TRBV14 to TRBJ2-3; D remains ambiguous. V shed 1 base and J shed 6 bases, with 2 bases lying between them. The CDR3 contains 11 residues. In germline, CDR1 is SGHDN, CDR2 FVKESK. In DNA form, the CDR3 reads TGTGCCAGCAGCCAAGCTGATACGCAGTATTTT. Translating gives CASSQADTQYF.

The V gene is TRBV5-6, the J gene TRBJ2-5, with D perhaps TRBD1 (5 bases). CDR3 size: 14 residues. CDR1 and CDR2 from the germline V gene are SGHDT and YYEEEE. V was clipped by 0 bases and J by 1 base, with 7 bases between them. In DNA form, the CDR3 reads TGTGCCAGCAGCTTGGAGGGGCTCCAAGAGACCCAGTACTTC. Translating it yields CASSLEGLQETQYF.

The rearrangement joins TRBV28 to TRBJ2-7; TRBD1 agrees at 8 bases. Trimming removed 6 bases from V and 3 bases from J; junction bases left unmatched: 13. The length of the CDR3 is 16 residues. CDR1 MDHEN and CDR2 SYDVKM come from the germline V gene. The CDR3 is CASSGTGTGGIYEQYF. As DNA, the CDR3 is TGTGCCAGCAGCGGGACCGGGACAGGAGGAATCTACGAGCAGTACTTC.